The source of this T cell receptor beta chain is a study of T cells in women clearing cervical HPV infection. Study as a whole: Blood came at first lesion visit for cases, post-clearance for controls. Case blood was drawn a median about 150 days after lesion detection.

Average input was approximately 1.3 ug genomic DNA for immunoSEQ TCR beta CDR3 amplification. TCRdb's table, derived via immunoSEQ multiplex PCR, lists solely in-frame clones and lacks some. This table holds about 31,000 clones. The CDR3 sequence is 14 residues long. CDR1 is KGHSH and CDR2 is LQKENI in the germline V gene. For this clone: The CDR3 extends 3 residues past the end of the read, so its final part is completed from the germline J gene.

Each participant carried one incident cervical HPV16 infection only. The TCR originated in a woman between 18 and 70 years old with a cervical HPV16 infection that either progressed to CIN3+ or cleared (not recorded which). Source material: blood buffy coat. This chain joins TRBV18 and TRBJ1-2; 12 bases agree with TRBD1. CDR3 sequence: CASSPGQGADGYTF. Partial CDR3 DNA: TGTGCCAGCTCGCCGGGACAGGGGGCTGACGGC.